The entry below describes one T cell receptor (beta chain). The repertoire was sequenced with immunoSEQ multiplex PCR; TCRdb's copy has only in-frame clones and lacks some. The sample has about 74,000 clones, more than 75% seen once; the top ten hold about 6.9%. This sample is part of a study of OX40 agonist ivuxolimab in advanced cancers. Sequenced here: CD4+ or CD8+ T cells sorted from blood, sampled in a trial of the OX40 agonist ivuxolimab. The clonotype was recovered from an adult with an advanced solid tumor such as melanoma, head and neck, liver or kidney cancer.

The CDR3: CAWRGQGAPAPYTF. The CDR3 DNA is TGTGCCTGGAGGGGACAGGGGGCCCCTGCTCCGTACACCTTC. V gene TRBV30 combines with J gene TRBJ1-2, with 12 positions matching TRBD1. The junction had 10 bases not matched to a gene; V was cut back by 3 bases and J by 11 bases. The CDR3 runs 14 residues. CDR1 and CDR2 (germline): GTSNPN, SVGIG (reference sequence).